Listed below are T cell receptor beta chains from one sample, sequenced in a study of blood T cell repertoires in COVID-19. The repertoire was sequenced with immunoSEQ multiplex PCR; TCRdb's copy has only in-frame clones and lacks some. The data hold 150,000 to 200,000 clones, with approximately 90% observed a single time. The sample was peripheral blood. These receptors all stem from a man aged 18 to 29 who had recovered from COVID-19. CDR3s include the opening cysteine and the closing phenylalanine or tryptophan. Fields, in order: V gene, clone size, D gene, J gene, CDR3 protein, CDR3 DNA. D genes are given only for firm matches. Size values are once, few and many counts, or a class for expanded clones, and some rows have none.

V gene: TRBV3-1/TRBV3-2; clone size: -; D gene: -; J gene: TRBJ2-4; CDR3 protein: CASSPRGGIGNIQYF; CDR3 DNA: TGTGCCAGCAGCCCCCGTGGCGGGATCGGAAACATTCAGTACTTC
V gene: TRBV12-5; clone size: -; D gene: -; J gene: TRBJ2-1; CDR3 protein: CASGLERAAGNEQFF; CDR3 DNA: TGTGCTAGTGGTTTGGAGAGGGCGGCGGGGAATGAGCAGTTCTTC
V gene: TRBV4-3; clone size: -; D gene: -; J gene: TRBJ2-5; CDR3 protein: CASSQNRDFLQETQYF; CDR3 DNA: TGCGCCAGCAGCCAAAATAGGGACTTCTTGCAAGAGACCCAGTACTTC
V gene: TRBV18; clone size: -; D gene: TRBD1; J gene: TRBJ2-6; CDR3 protein: CASSPPGQVYSGANVLTF; CDR3 DNA: TGTGCCAGCTCACCCCCGGGACAGGTCTACTCTGGGGCCAACGTCCTGACTTTC
V gene: TRBV7-8; clone size: -; D gene: TRBD2; J gene: TRBJ2-2; CDR3 protein: CASTEPGLAGGRGGELFF; CDR3 DNA: TGTGCCAGCACCGAACCGGGACTAGCGGGAGGAAGAGGCGGGGAGCTGTTTTTT
V gene: TRBV28; clone size: -; D gene: TRBD2; J gene: TRBJ2-7; CDR3 protein: CASSTTGTSGSYEQYF; CDR3 DNA: TGTGCCAGCAGTACGACCGGGACTAGCGGGAGTTACGAGCAGTACTTC
V gene: TRBV5-6; clone size: -; D gene: -; J gene: TRBJ2-1; CDR3 protein: CASSLWAGGEQFF; CDR3 DNA: TGTGCCAGCAGCTTGTGGGCGGGTGGCGAGCAGTTCTTC
V gene: TRBV23-1; clone size: -; D gene: -; J gene: TRBJ2-3; CDR3 protein: CASSSLGGRTDTQYF; CDR3 DNA: TGCGCCAGCAGTTCCTTGGGGGGGCGGACAGATACGCAGTATTTT
V gene: TRBV10-3; clone size: -; D gene: -; J gene: TRBJ2-5; CDR3 protein: CAIRTQETQYF; CDR3 DNA: TGTGCCATCAGGACTCAAGAGACCCAGTACTTC
V gene: TRBV2; clone size: few; D gene: -; J gene: TRBJ1-2; CDR3 protein: CASSEDFAGVWGYTF; CDR3 DNA: TGTGCCAGCAGTGAAGACTTCGCGGGGGTGTGGGGCTACACCTTC
V gene: TRBV19; clone size: -; D gene: TRBD2; J gene: TRBJ2-1; CDR3 protein: CASSIGLAGKNEQFF; CDR3 DNA: TGTGCCAGTAGTATAGGGCTAGCGGGCAAAAATGAGCAGTTCTTC
V gene: TRBV12-5; clone size: -; D gene: TRBD2; J gene: TRBJ2-1; CDR3 protein: CASGIGTSGSNEQFF; CDR3 DNA: TGTGCTAGTGGTATAGGGACTAGCGGGAGCAATGAGCAGTTCTTC
V gene: TRBV12-1; clone size: -; D gene: -; J gene: TRBJ1-4; CDR3 protein: CASSFDGTAFNEKLFF; CDR3 DNA: TGTGCCAGCAGCTTTGACGGGACAGCGTTTAATGAAAAACTGTTTTTT
V gene: TRBV25-1; clone size: -; D gene: -; J gene: TRBJ1-1; CDR3 protein: CASSVGGRGTEAFF; CDR3 DNA: TGTGCCAGCAGTGTTGGCGGCAGAGGCACTGAAGCTTTCTTT
V gene: TRBV19; clone size: -; D gene: TRBD1; J gene: TRBJ2-2; CDR3 protein: CASSITQGARYTGELFF; CDR3 DNA: TGTGCCAGTAGTATAACACAGGGGGCGCGGTACACCGGGGAGCTGTTTTTT
V gene: TRBV6-1; clone size: -; D gene: -; J gene: TRBJ1-1; CDR3 protein: CASSEERGTEAFF; CDR3 DNA: TGTGCCAGCAGTGAAGAACGAGGCACTGAAGCTTTCTTT
V gene: TRBV12-5; clone size: -; D gene: -; J gene: TRBJ1-1; CDR3 protein: CASGFGGHTEAFF; CDR3 DNA: TGTGCTAGTGGTTTCGGGGGACACACTGAAGCTTTCTTT
V gene: TRBV5-8; clone size: -; D gene: -; J gene: TRBJ1-3; CDR3 protein: CASSLGGGAGSGNTIYF; CDR3 DNA: TGTGCCAGCAGCTTGGGAGGAGGGGCCGGCTCTGGAAACACCATATATTTT
V gene: TRBV27; clone size: -; D gene: TRBD1; J gene: TRBJ1-1; CDR3 protein: CASSLWGYRGKENTEAFF; CDR3 DNA: TGTGCCAGCAGTTTATGGGGGTACAGGGGCAAAGAGAACACTGAAGCTTTCTTT
V gene: TRBV7-2; clone size: -; D gene: TRBD2; J gene: TRBJ2-7; CDR3 protein: CASRLAGGPGGEQYF; CDR3 DNA: TGTGCCAGCCGGCTAGCGGGAGGGCCGGGCGGCGAGCAGTACTTC
V gene: TRBV6-4; clone size: -; D gene: -; J gene: TRBJ2-3; CDR3 protein: CASSVEESTDTQYF; CDR3 DNA: TGTGCCAGCAGTGTCGAGGAAAGCACAGATACGCAGTATTTT
V gene: TRBV5-5; clone size: -; D gene: TRBD1; J gene: TRBJ1-5; CDR3 protein: CASKEGAGQPQHF; CDR3 DNA: TGTGCCAGCAAGGAGGGGGCGGGTCAGCCCCAGCATTTT
V gene: TRBV6-2/TRBV6-3; clone size: -; D gene: -; J gene: TRBJ2-7; CDR3 protein: CASSYIGSYEQYF; CDR3 DNA: TGTGCCAGCAGTTACATCGGCTCCTACGAGCAGTACTTC
V gene: TRBV7-9; clone size: once; D gene: -; J gene: TRBJ1-4; CDR3 protein: CASSLMRETQEKLFF; CDR3 DNA: TGTGCCAGCAGCTTAATGCGGGAAACTCAAGAAAAACTGTTTTTT
V gene: TRBV29-1; clone size: -; D gene: TRBD2; J gene: TRBJ2-5; CDR3 protein: CSVPQAGVGETQYF; CDR3 DNA: TGCAGCGTCCCCCAAGCGGGAGTAGGAGAGACCCAGTACTTC
V gene: TRBV11-1; clone size: -; D gene: TRBD1; J gene: TRBJ2-1; CDR3 protein: CASSAWTGEQFF; CDR3 DNA: TGTGCCAGCAGCGCCTGGACAGGGGAGCAGTTCTTC
V gene: TRBV19; clone size: -; D gene: -; J gene: TRBJ2-3; CDR3 protein: CASPTAGTQYF; CDR3 DNA: TGTGCCAGCCCAACAGCGGGTACGCAGTATTTT
V gene: TRBV7-2; clone size: -; D gene: -; J gene: TRBJ1-2; CDR3 protein: CASSSPSGDRGYTF; CDR3 DNA: TGTGCCAGCAGCTCCCCTTCGGGGGATAGGGGCTACACCTTC
V gene: TRBV19; clone size: -; D gene: -; J gene: TRBJ1-1; CDR3 protein: CASSISGRGEAFF; CDR3 DNA: TGTGCCAGTAGTATCTCCGGGAGGGGTGAAGCTTTCTTT
V gene: TRBV27; clone size: -; D gene: -; J gene: TRBJ2-1; CDR3 protein: CASSPVYNEQFF; CDR3 DNA: TGTGCCAGCAGTCCTGTCTACAATGAGCAGTTCTTC
V gene: TRBV7-8; clone size: -; D gene: -; J gene: TRBJ1-5; CDR3 protein: CASSFPGQPQHF; CDR3 DNA: TGTGCCAGCAGCTTCCCGGGTCAGCCCCAGCATTTT
V gene: TRBV24-1; clone size: -; D gene: TRBD2; J gene: TRBJ2-1; CDR3 protein: CATSFGLAGVVEQFF; CDR3 DNA: TGTGCCACCAGTTTTGGACTAGCGGGAGTCGTTGAGCAGTTCTTC
V gene: TRBV28; clone size: once; D gene: -; J gene: TRBJ1-5; CDR3 protein: CASSLLRGNNQPQHF; CDR3 DNA: TGTGCCAGCAGTTTATTGCGGGGAAACAATCAGCCCCAGCATTTT
V gene: TRBV11-2; clone size: -; D gene: TRBD1; J gene: TRBJ2-2; CDR3 protein: CASSWTGQGAYTGELFF; CDR3 DNA: TGTGCCAGCAGCTGGACGGGACAGGGGGCCTACACCGGGGAGCTGTTTTTT
V gene: TRBV2; clone size: -; D gene: TRBD2; J gene: TRBJ2-2; CDR3 protein: CASSEPSGRTNTGELFF; CDR3 DNA: TGTGCCAGCAGTGAACCTAGCGGGAGGACGAACACCGGGGAGCTGTTTTTT
V gene: TRBV27; clone size: -; D gene: -; J gene: TRBJ2-5; CDR3 protein: CASSLDGETQYF; CDR3 DNA: TGTGCCAGCAGTTTAGACGGGGAGACCCAGTACTTC
V gene: TRBV7-2; clone size: -; D gene: TRBD2; J gene: TRBJ2-1; CDR3 protein: CASSLLAGGGNEQFF; CDR3 DNA: TGTGCCAGCAGCCTACTAGCGGGAGGAGGAAATGAGCAGTTCTTC
V gene: TRBV3-1/TRBV3-2; clone size: -; D gene: TRBD1; J gene: TRBJ2-3; CDR3 protein: CASSHPTDRGTSGTDTQYF; CDR3 DNA: TGTGCCAGCAGCCATCCAACGGACAGGGGTACTAGCGGCACAGATACGCAGTATTTT
V gene: TRBV7-8; clone size: -; D gene: TRBD2; J gene: TRBJ2-1; CDR3 protein: CASSKTSGRAFLFF; CDR3 DNA: TGTGCCAGCAGCAAGACTAGCGGGAGGGCGTTTCTGTTCTTC
V gene: TRBV27; clone size: -; D gene: TRBD2; J gene: TRBJ2-7; CDR3 protein: CASSSYGRSRYEQYF; CDR3 DNA: TGTGCCAGCAGTTCCTACGGGAGGTCCAGATACGAGCAGTACTTC
V gene: TRBV21-1; clone size: -; D gene: -; J gene: TRBJ2-5; CDR3 protein: CASSKGGGETQYF; CDR3 DNA: TGTGCCAGCAGCAAAGGGGGAGGCGAGACCCAGTACTTC
V gene: TRBV4-3; clone size: -; D gene: -; J gene: TRBJ1-4; CDR3 protein: CASSQDWRAGEKLFF; CDR3 DNA: TGCGCCAGCAGCCAAGATTGGAGGGCTGGGGAAAAACTGTTTTTT
V gene: TRBV3-1/TRBV3-2; clone size: -; D gene: TRBD2; J gene: TRBJ2-7; CDR3 protein: CASSQSGRGDYEQYF; CDR3 DNA: TGTGCCAGCAGCCAAAGCGGGAGGGGAGATTACGAGCAGTACTTC
V gene: TRBV9; clone size: -; D gene: -; J gene: TRBJ1-5; CDR3 protein: CASSVGQGGQPQHF; CDR3 DNA: TGTGCCAGCAGCGTAGGTCAGGGAGGGCAGCCCCAGCATTTT
V gene: TRBV5-1; clone size: -; D gene: -; J gene: TRBJ1-1; CDR3 protein: CASSYGGANTEAFF; CDR3 DNA: TGCGCCAGCAGCTACGGAGGGGCAAACACTGAAGCTTTCTTT